Listed here are 15 T cell receptor beta chains from one sample, sequenced in a study of blood T cell repertoires in COVID-19. TCRdb keeps only in-frame clones here, not all; method: immunoSEQ multiplex PCR. The sample comprises about 190,000 clones, 65% to 85% of which are singletons, and approximately 15% rests with the top ten. The sample consisted of peripheral blood. The receptors derive from a man in his 60s with active or convalescent COVID-19.

V gene TRBV24-1 combines with J gene TRBJ2-1; D gene unclear. V lost 1 base, J lost 10 bases, and 10 bases lay in between. The CDR3 contains 13 residues. CDR1 KGHDR and CDR2 SFDVKD come from the germline V gene. CDR3 nucleotide sequence: TGTGCCACCAGTGATTTCGGCACTAAAGAGCAGTTCTTC. The encoded protein is CATSDFGTKEQFF.

The table lists this clone with a few counts. This chain connects TRBV6-5 to TRBJ1-2; D is undetermined. Trimming left V 3 bases short and J 8 bases short, with 13 bases between. The CDR3 totals 13 residues. Germline loops: CDR1 MNHEY, CDR2 SVGAGI. CDR3 region: CASSYGRGRGYTF. Here the CDR3 DNA reads TGTGCCAGCAGTTATGGTCGTGGCAGGGGCTACACCTTC.

The J gene is TRBJ1-4, the V gene TRBV5-5; possibly TRBD1 for D (6 bases). CDR3 length equals 14 residues. Germline V gene lookup returns CDR1 SGHKS and CDR2 YYEKEE (reference sequence). Between the trimmed V and J ends, which lost 3 bases and 7 bases, there was a span of 13 bases. The CDR3 loop is CASSSPGVGEKLFF. DNA for the CDR3: TGTGCCAGCAGCTCCCCAGGGGTGGGTGAAAAACTGTTTTTT.

The genes are TRBV9 and TRBJ1-5; a weak D match, TRBD1 (6 bases). The CDR3 contains 15 residues. With 4 bases removed from V and 0 bases from J, the gap between germline ends came to 11 bases. Germline CDR1 and CDR2: SGDLS and YYNGEE. The CDR3 is CASSYAGDSNQPQHF. The CDR3 bases are TGTGCCAGCAGCTATGCAGGGGATAGCAATCAGCCCCAGCATTTT.

J is TRBJ2-5 and V is TRBV7-6, with a weak D call TRBD1 (5 bases). CDR3 length: 15 residues. Trimming shortened V by 3 bases and J by 5 bases, and 16 bases separated the two germline ends. Per germline, CDR1 SGHVS and CDR2 FNYEAQ. The chain's CDR3 is CASSFGGGSGETQYF. The CDR3 DNA reads TGTGCCAGCAGCTTTGGTGGTGGGTCAGGGGAGACCCAGTACTTC. The whole variable domain, remainder taken from reference TRBV7-6 and TRBJ2-5, is GAGVSQSPRYKVTKRGQDVALRCDPISGHVSLYWYRQALGQGPEFLTYFNYEAQQDKSGLPNDRFSAERPEGSISTLTIQRTEQRDSAMYRCASSFGGGSGETQYFGPGTRLLVL.

The CDR3 sequence: CASSSSGLETQYF. CDR3 nucleotides: TGTGCCAGCAGCTCCTCGGGACTCGAGACGCAGTATTTT. J is TRBJ2-3 and V is TRBV7-9; tentatively, D is TRBD2 (6 bases). Germline values: CDR1 SEHNR, CDR2 FQNEAQ (reference sequence). The CDR3 has 13 residues. The V end was cut by 4 bases, the J end by 9 bases, with 14 bases between.

This clone was counted ten times or more. The chain has TRBV6-5 and TRBJ2-3; 8 positions match TRBD2. The CDR3 sequence is 14 residues long. Trimming at V came to 7 bases and at J to 1 base, leaving 4 bases not matched to a gene. Germline V gives CDR1 MNHEY, CDR2 SVGAGI. In DNA, the CDR3 is TGTGCCAGCACTGTGACTAGCGGCACAGATACGCAGTATTTT. Protein: CASTVTSGTDTQYF.

This rearrangement joins TRBV18 to TRBJ1-1, with D perhaps TRBD1 (6 bases). Germline V gene sequence: CDR1 KGHSH, CDR2 LQKENI. The ends were cut back, 1 base at V and 6 bases at J, with 18 bases in the middle. The CDR3 contains 16 residues. CDR3 coding DNA: TGTGCCAGCTCACCACTACAGGGCAGAATTTCGGCTGAAGCTTTCTTT. Translated, it gives CASSPLQGRISAEAFF.

This chain connects TRBV10-3 to TRBJ2-5; the D gene is possibly TRBD1 (5 bases). The V end lost 4 bases, the J end lost 0 bases, and 6 bases lay between the germline ends. Germline V gene sequence: CDR1 ENHRY, CDR2 SYGVKD. This CDR3 spans 13 amino acids. The CDR3 DNA sequence: TGTGCCATCAGTGGACAGTACCAAGAGACCCAGTACTTC. It codes for CAISGQYQETQYF.

The chain recombines TRBV7-3 with TRBJ2-2, with a weak D call TRBD1 (5 bases). The V end was cut by 5 bases, the J end by 6 bases, with 13 bases between. The CDR3 runs to 14 residues. Germline V lookup: CDR1 SGHTA, CDR2 FQGTGA. In DNA, the CDR3 is TGTGCCAGCAGCCCAGGTGGCAGGGCCGGGGAGCTGTTTTTT. Translated: CASSPGGRAGELFF.

The chain joins TRBV5-1 to TRBJ2-3; TRBD2 agrees at 10 bases. Unmatched junction bases numbered 5, after V lost 0 bases and J lost 4 bases. The CDR3 length is 16 residues. The germline gives CDR1 SGHRS, CDR2 YFSETQ. The CDR3 spells CASSLASGSGADTQYF. CDR3 DNA: TGCGCCAGCAGCTTGGCTAGCGGGAGCGGGGCAGATACGCAGTATTTT.

The chain has TRBV5-4 and TRBJ2-3; TRBD2 matches 9 bases. Germline-derived CDR1 and CDR2 are SGHNT and YYREEE (reference sequence). This CDR3 has 16 residues. Trimming cost V 0 bases and J 1 base; bases outside gene matches: 3. The CDR3 loop reads CASSLVLAGGTDTQYF. The CDR3 DNA sequence: TGTGCCAGCAGCTTGGTCTTAGCGGGAGGCACAGATACGCAGTATTTT.

This clone was found many times. This sequence joins TRBV7-9 and TRBJ2-1; TRBD1 might be the D (6 bases). There are 14 residues in the CDR3. Per germline, CDR1 SEHNR and CDR2 FQNEAQ (reference sequence). V shed 8 bases and J shed 6 bases, with 17 bases lying between them. The CDR3 is CASWGPSRFNEQFF. CDR3 in DNA: TGTGCCAGCTGGGGGCCTAGCAGGTTCAATGAGCAGTTCTTC. Supplemented by reference TRBV7-9 and TRBJ2-1, the full variable domain reads DTGVSQNPRHKITKRGQNVTFRCDPISEHNRLYWYRQTLGQGPEFLTYFQNEAQLEKSRLLSDRFSAERPKGSFSTLEIQRTEQGDSAMYLCASWGPSRFNEQFFGPGTRLTVL.

This clone was seen just once. In nucleotides, the CDR3 is TGTGCCAGCAGCGTCAGGACTAGCGGACTCTACAATGAGCAGTTCTTC. Its translation: CASSVRTSGLYNEQFF. This rearrangement joins TRBV7-2 to TRBJ2-1; 10 bases align to TRBD2. From germline, CDR1 is SGHTA and CDR2 FQGNSA. The CDR3 loop spans 16 amino acids. V lost 5 bases, J lost 3 bases, and 7 bases stayed unmatched.

About this clone: Other DNA sequences from this sample encode an identical CDR3 as well. The V call is TRBV4-3, the J call TRBJ2-7; D unclear. The germline V gene encodes CDR1 LGHNA and CDR2 YSLEER. Trimming stripped 1 base from V and 4 bases from J, with 8 bases between. The CDR3 is made up of 13 amino acids. Here the CDR3 reads CASSQGASYEQYF. CDR3 nucleotides: TGCGCCAGCAGCCAAGGGGCAAGTTACGAGCAGTACTTC.